What follows are 27 T cell receptor beta chains derived from one specimen sequenced in a study of blood T cells in healthy people across ages. The authors ran a second PCR of 7 to 11 cycles using a sample-barcoded 5' primer and a J-beta primer mix. TCRdb analysed the 5' RACE reads with MiXCR anew, one entry per CDR3 protein. The sample shows approximately 940,000 distinct CDR3 sequences, 40% to 60% of them seen only once. The sample taken for sequencing was blood. All receptors derive from a man under 40 in good health.

This sequence joins TRBV27 and TRBJ2-7; 9 nucleotides match TRBD1. V trimming: 3 bases; J trimming: 4 bases; junction bases outside the gene matches: 7. The germline CDR1 and CDR2 sequences are MNHEY and SMNVEV (reference sequence). The CDR3 has 15 amino acids. The CDR3, as DNA: TGTGCCAGCAGTTTGGTGGGACAGGGACGATACGAGCAGTACTTC. Protein product: CASSLVGQGRYEQYF.

This chain connects TRBV12-3 or TRBV12-4 to TRBJ1-1; D is possibly TRBD1 (6 bases). The CDR3 is 14 residues long. V was pared by 8 bases and J by 4 bases, with 17 bases between. CDR3 loop: CASARGGLGTEAFF. The CDR3 DNA is TGTGCCAGCGCGAGGGGGGGGTTGGGCACTGAAGCTTTCTTT.

Only a few counts were recorded for this clonotype. J is TRBJ2-1 and V is TRBV3-1, with 9 bases identical to TRBD2. J was trimmed by 9 bases and V by 4 bases; bases with no gene match: 7. Germline lookup yields CDR1 LGHDT and CDR2 YNNKEL (reference sequence). The CDR3 sequence is 14 residues long. The CDR3 loop reads CASSLAGESSEQFF. The CDR3 coding sequence is TGTGCCAGCAGCCTAGCGGGGGAATCCAGTGAGCAGTTCTTC.

The rearrangement uses TRBV5-1 and TRBJ2-7, with D unclear. This CDR3 is built from 14 residues. Trimming pared 4 bases from V and 3 bases from J, leaving 14 bases between. CDR1 SGHRS and CDR2 YFSETQ come from the germline V gene. Written as DNA, the CDR3 is TGCGCCAGCAGCCTTGATCCGCCTTACTACGAGCAGTACTTC. This translates into CASSLDPPYYEQYF.

This clonotype has just a few counts. The chain combines TRBV7-3 with TRBJ2-5; D is undetermined. The germline gives CDR1 SGHTA, CDR2 FQGTGA. V gave up 4 bases and J gave up 11 bases, with 14 bases separating them. The CDR3 has 12 amino acids. The CDR3 nucleotides read TGTGCCAGCAGCTCGAGCGACAATGAGCAGTACTTC. Encoded protein: CASSSSDNEQYF.

In this sample, this clonotype turned up a few times. This sequence joins TRBV20-1 and TRBJ2-3; tentatively, D is TRBD2 (5 bases). The germline V gene has CDR1 DFQATT and CDR2 SNEGSKA (reference sequence). This CDR3 contains 12 residues. Trimming shortened V by 5 bases and J by 3 bases, and 9 bases separated the two germline ends. The CDR3 loop reads CSAALETDTQYF. DNA of the CDR3: TGCAGTGCTGCACTAGAGACAGATACGCAGTATTTT.

The chain carries TRBV6-1 and TRBJ1-5; D might be TRBD1 (5 bases). The germline V gene encodes CDR1 MNHNS and CDR2 SASEGT. V was pared by 7 bases and J by 3 bases, with 16 bases between. This CDR3 has 15 amino acids. CDR3 bases: TGTGCCAGCACCCTCGAGAGGGGACCCAATCAGCCCCAGCATTTT. Encoded protein: CASTLERGPNQPQHF.

The rearrangement links TRBV7-2 to TRBJ2-5, with 11 bases identical to TRBD2. V was pared by 3 bases and J by 4 bases, with 7 bases of the junction left unmatched. Germline V CDR1 and CDR2: SGHTA, FQGNSA. The CDR3 is made up of 16 amino acids. CDR3 loop: CASSFGTSGPLETQYF. For the CDR3, the DNA is TGTGCCAGCAGCTTCGGGACTAGCGGTCCGTTAGAGACCCAGTACTTC.

The J gene is TRBJ2-5, the V gene TRBV27; 7 bases agree with TRBD1. The DNA matches TRBJ2-7 better at its end, which makes the J call doubtful. Per germline, CDR1 MNHEY and CDR2 SMNVEV (reference sequence). The CDR3 runs 17 residues. The CDR3 sequence is CASSFSYPGQIASEQYF. CDR3 in DNA: TGTGCCAGCAGTTTCTCCTATCCGGGACAGATAGCCTCCGAGCAGTACTTC.

The chain joins TRBV29-1 to TRBJ1-1; the D is unclear. Germline-derived CDR1 and CDR2 are SQVTM and ANQGSEA. This CDR3 has 12 residues. V dropped 1 base and J dropped 8 bases, with 11 bases sitting between them. The DNA for the CDR3 is TGCAGCGTTGAAGCGGCGGCGCCCGAAGCTTTCTTT. It specifies CSVEAAAPEAFF.

The V gene is TRBV20-1, the J gene TRBJ2-1, with TRBD2 as a possible D gene (6 bases). V was cut by 6 bases and J by 8 bases, with 14 bases left in between. There are 12 residues in the CDR3. Per the germline V gene, CDR1 is DFQATT and CDR2 is SNEGSKA (reference sequence). CDR3 in DNA: TGCAGTGCCGGAGGAGGGCGGGATGAGCAGTTCTTC. Translated, it gives CSAGGGRDEQFF.

This clonotype was recorded a few times. This chain joins TRBV5-1 and TRBJ1-1; D is possibly TRBD1 (5 bases). This CDR3 region has 14 residues. Per the germline V gene, CDR1 is SGHRS and CDR2 is YFSETQ. V shed 4 bases and J shed 7 bases, with 17 bases lying between them. CDR3 loop: CASSLNNQGGEAFF. CDR3 coding DNA: TGCGCCAGCAGCCTCAACAATCAGGGAGGTGAAGCTTTCTTT.

CDR3 sequence: CASVLRAHRGDYGYTF. In DNA, the CDR3 is TGTGCCAGCGTCCTACGGGCACACAGGGGGGACTATGGCTACACCTTC. The chain recombines TRBV28 with TRBJ1-2; 8 bases match TRBD1. Germline CDR1 is MDHEN and CDR2 is SYDVKM. J lost 3 bases, V lost 8 bases, and 14 bases had no gene match. This CDR3 contains 16 residues.

The chain is built from TRBV10-3 and TRBJ2-3; tentatively, D is TRBD1 (8 bases). Germline-derived CDR1 and CDR2 are ENHRY and SYGVKD. The CDR3 loop spans 15 amino acids. Deletions cut 5 bases from V and 5 bases from J, with 17 bases between. The CDR3 sequence: CAISLTDREGDTQYF. DNA of the CDR3: TGTGCCATCAGTCTAACGGACAGGGAGGGAGATACGCAGTATTTT.

V is TRBV6-6 and J is TRBJ1-2, with 8 bases aligning to TRBD1. The trim removed 8 bases at V and 7 bases at J, leaving 12 bases unmatched. Germline CDR1 MNHNY, CDR2 SVGAGI (reference sequence). This CDR3 region has 14 residues. In nucleotides, the CDR3 is TGTGCCAGCGGGACAGGTTCTTCTATGGGTGGCTACACCTTC. Amino acids: CASGTGSSMGGYTF.

This clonotype was observed at least ten times. The CDR3 loop is CASSFWSRLGDTQYF. In nucleotides, the CDR3 is TGTGCCAGCAGCTTTTGGTCCAGGCTTGGGGATACGCAGTATTTT. V usage is TRBV7-9 and J usage is TRBJ2-3; the D is unclear. Trimming took 3 bases from V and 6 from J, leaving 16 bases between them. There are 15 residues in the CDR3. Germline CDR1 and CDR2: SEHNR and FQNEAQ (reference sequence).

J is TRBJ2-3 and V is TRBV5-1; D not certain. CDR1 SGHRS and CDR2 YFSETQ come from the germline V gene. The CDR3 covers 16 residues. The ends were cut back, 0 bases at V and 0 bases at J, with 11 bases in the middle. The CDR3 is CASSLGSDASTDTQYF. In nucleotides, the CDR3 is TGCGCCAGCAGCTTGGGAAGCGATGCTAGCACAGATACGCAGTATTTT.

The rearrangement links TRBV28 to TRBJ2-7, with D unresolved. The V and J ends lost 2 bases and 4 bases respectively, with 15 bases between them. This CDR3 is built from 15 residues. In germline, CDR1 is MDHEN, CDR2 SYDVKM. DNA of the CDR3: TGTGCCAGCAGTTTAAGTCGGCCCCCACGATACGAGCAGTACTTC. Translated, it gives CASSLSRPPRYEQYF.

The genes are TRBV7-2 and TRBJ1-2; 8 bases line up with TRBD1. This CDR3 has 13 residues. V lost 7 bases and J lost 3; bases outside the gene matches: 4. The germline V gene encodes CDR1 SGHTA and CDR2 FQGNSA. CDR3 sequence reads: CASTATGDYGYTF. The CDR3 DNA sequence: TGTGCCAGCACCGCGACAGGGGACTATGGCTACACCTTC.

This sequence joins TRBV28 and TRBJ1-1; tentative D call: TRBD1 (5 bases). Germline CDR1 MDHEN, CDR2 SYDVKM. The CDR3 contains 14 residues. Trimming pared 5 bases from V and 1 base from J, leaving 11 bases between. Written as DNA, the CDR3 is TGTGCCAGCAGTCTCCCGACAGAGAACACTGAAGCTTTCTTT. As protein: CASSLPTENTEAFF.

The chain links TRBV4-1 to TRBJ2-7, with 9 bases that match TRBD1. The germline gives CDR1 MGHRA, CDR2 YSYEKL. V lost 3 bases, J lost 6 bases, and 6 bases stayed unmatched. The CDR3 sequence is 14 residues long. DNA for the CDR3: TGCGCCAGCAGCCACCGGGACAGGGCGGGCGAGCAGTACTTC. Translating it yields CASSHRDRAGEQYF.

This rearrangement joins TRBV6-6 to TRBJ2-3; D might be TRBD1 or TRBD2, each matching 5 bases. Trimming removed 6 bases at V and 5 bases at J, with 12 bases between. There are 13 residues in the CDR3. Germline lookup yields CDR1 MNHNY and CDR2 SVGAGI (reference sequence). The CDR3 nucleotides read TGTGCCAGCAGCTCCGAGGGGCGAGATACGCAGTATTTT. The encoded protein is CASSSEGRDTQYF.

This clonotype came up a few times. V is TRBV11-3 and J is TRBJ2-2; D unresolved. The germline V gene encodes CDR1 SGHNT and CDR2 YENEEA. Trimming took off 5 bases at V and 3 bases at J, with 10 bases between the two ends. The CDR3 is made up of 14 amino acids. The CDR3 nucleotides read TGTGCCAGCAGCCCCGGGCGGTACACCGGGGAGCTGTTTTTT. It specifies CASSPGRYTGELFF.

V usage is TRBV20-1 and J usage is TRBJ2-7; TRBD1 aligns across 9 bases. The junction had 7 bases not matched to a gene; V was cut back by 3 bases and J by 1 base. Germline V lookup: CDR1 DFQATT, CDR2 SNEGSKA (reference sequence). CDR3 length equals 15 residues. The CDR3 sequence: CSASSGTGYSYEQYF. The CDR3 DNA reads as TGCAGTGCTAGCTCCGGGACAGGGTATTCCTACGAGCAGTACTTC.

CDR3 amino acids: CASSSSIGVGYGYTF. In nucleotides, the CDR3 is TGTGCCAGCAGCTCATCTATTGGGGTGGGCTATGGCTACACCTTC. V gene TRBV7-9 combines with J gene TRBJ1-2; no clear D gene. From germline, CDR1 is SEHNR and CDR2 FQNEAQ (reference sequence). CDR3 length equals 15 residues. Trimming removed 4 bases at V and 4 bases at J, with 16 bases between.

As for this clonotype: One end of the junction fails to match germline, which may point to a read error. The chain is built from TRBV16 and TRBJ1-1; D not certain. In germline, CDR1 is KGHSY, CDR2 FQNENV. The CDR3 consists of 14 residues. The CDR3 spells CASSQSASNTETFF. The DNA of the CDR3 is TGTGCCAGCAGCCAATCGGCCTCGAACACTGAAACTTTCTTT.

This rearrangement joins TRBV7-9 to TRBJ2-3, with 7 bases aligning to TRBD2. The V gene's germline CDR1 is SEHNR and CDR2 FQNEAQ (reference sequence). Germline trimming cut 4 bases from V and 5 bases from J; bases unmatched to any gene: 3. The CDR3 is 13 amino acids. The CDR3 bases are TGTGCCAGCAGCTCGGGGGGAAGAGATACGCAGTATTTT. This sequence encodes CASSSGGRDTQYF.